This T cell receptor beta chain comes out of a study of T cell responses to AZD1222 COVID-19 vaccine. Study-level findings and limits: Just five to seven AZD1222 recipients tested seropositive at baseline. The peak T cell response came first, and repertoires were sampled only after it. Unmutated variant regions reportedly attract nearly half of all spike-specific TCRs. Spike-wide vaccine-associated CD4 TCRs dominated at 160-218 and 743-854.

Sequencing used immunoSEQ multiplex PCR; TCRdb keeps in-frame clones, though not all of them. Of more than 140,000 clones in the sample, about 93% are singletons; the top ten hold approximately 5%. On this clone: Its target is not known.

Source: peripheral blood, taken on day 0 of AZD1222 vaccination. This clonotype was obtained from an adult in good health.

As DNA, the CDR3 is TGTGCCAGCAGCCCTCCCGGGACAATCTCCAATCAGCCCCAGCATTTT. Its protein product is CASSPPGTISNQPQHF. The chain is built from TRBV7-9 and TRBJ1-5, with D perhaps matching TRBD1 (6 bases). The CDR3 has 16 residues. Germline values: CDR1 SEHNR, CDR2 FQNEAQ (reference sequence). The germline V and J ends were trimmed by 5 bases and 3 bases, with 17 bases remaining between them.